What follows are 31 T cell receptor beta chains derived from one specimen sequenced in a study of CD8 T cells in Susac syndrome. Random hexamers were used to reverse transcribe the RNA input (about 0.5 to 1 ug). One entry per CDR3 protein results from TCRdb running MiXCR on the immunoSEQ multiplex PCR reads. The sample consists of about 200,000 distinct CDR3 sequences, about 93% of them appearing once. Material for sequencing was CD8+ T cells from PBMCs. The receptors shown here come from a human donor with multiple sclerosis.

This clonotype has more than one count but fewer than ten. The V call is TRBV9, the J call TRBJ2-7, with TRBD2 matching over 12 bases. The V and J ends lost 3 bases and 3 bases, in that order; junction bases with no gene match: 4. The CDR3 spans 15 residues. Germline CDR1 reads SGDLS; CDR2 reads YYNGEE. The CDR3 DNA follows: TGTGCCAGCAGCGCCGGACTAGCGGGGAACTACGAGCAGTACTTC. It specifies CASSAGLAGNYEQYF.

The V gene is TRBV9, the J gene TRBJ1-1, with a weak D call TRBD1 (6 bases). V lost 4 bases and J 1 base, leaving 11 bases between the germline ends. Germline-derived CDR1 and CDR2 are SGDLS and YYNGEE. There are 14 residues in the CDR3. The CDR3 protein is CASSPRGQNTEAFF. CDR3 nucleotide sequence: TGTGCCAGCAGCCCCAGGGGACAGAACACTGAAGCTTTCTTT.

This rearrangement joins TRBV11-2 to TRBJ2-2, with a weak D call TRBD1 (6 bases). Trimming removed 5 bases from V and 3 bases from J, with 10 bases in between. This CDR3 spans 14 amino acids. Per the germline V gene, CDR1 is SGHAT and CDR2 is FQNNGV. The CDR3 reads CASSQGQYTGELFF. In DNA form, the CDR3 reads TGTGCCAGCAGCCAAGGACAGTACACCGGGGAGCTGTTTTTT.

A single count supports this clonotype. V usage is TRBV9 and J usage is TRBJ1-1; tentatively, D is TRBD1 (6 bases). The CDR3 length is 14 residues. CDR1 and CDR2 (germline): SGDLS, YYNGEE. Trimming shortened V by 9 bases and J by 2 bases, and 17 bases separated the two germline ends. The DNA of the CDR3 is TGTGCCACCTTACAGGGACGGCATAACACTGAAGCTTTCTTT. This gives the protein CATLQGRHNTEAFF. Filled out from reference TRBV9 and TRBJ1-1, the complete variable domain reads DSGVTQTPKHLITATGQRVTLRCSPRSGDLSVYWYQQSLDQGLQFLIQYYNGEERAKGNILERFSAQQFPDLHSELNLSSLELGDSALYFCATLQGRHNTEAFFGQGTRLTVV.

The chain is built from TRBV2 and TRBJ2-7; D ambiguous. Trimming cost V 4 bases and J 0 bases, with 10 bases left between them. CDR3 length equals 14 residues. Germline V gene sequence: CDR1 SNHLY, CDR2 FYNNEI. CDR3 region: CASSAVVSSYEQYF. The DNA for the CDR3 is TGTGCCAGCAGTGCGGTGGTAAGCTCCTACGAGCAGTACTTC. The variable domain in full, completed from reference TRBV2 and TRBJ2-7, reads EPEVTQTPSHQVTQMGQEVILRCVPISNHLYFYWYRQILGQKVEFLVSFYNNEISEKSEIFDDQFSVERPDGSNFTLKIRSTKLEDSAMYFCASSAVVSSYEQYFGPGTRLTVT.

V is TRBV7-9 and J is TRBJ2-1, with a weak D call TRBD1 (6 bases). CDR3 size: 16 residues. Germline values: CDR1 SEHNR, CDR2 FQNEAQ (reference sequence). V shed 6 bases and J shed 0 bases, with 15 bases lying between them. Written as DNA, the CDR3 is TGTGCCAGCAGGACATACAGGGCGTCCTCCTACAATGAGCAGTTCTTC. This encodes CASRTYRASSYNEQFF.

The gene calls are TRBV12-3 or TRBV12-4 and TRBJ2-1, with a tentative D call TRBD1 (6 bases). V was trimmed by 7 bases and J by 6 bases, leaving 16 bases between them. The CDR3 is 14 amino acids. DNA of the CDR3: TGTGCCAGCACAGTACAGGGATCGTTCAATGAGCAGTTCTTC. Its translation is CASTVQGSFNEQFF.

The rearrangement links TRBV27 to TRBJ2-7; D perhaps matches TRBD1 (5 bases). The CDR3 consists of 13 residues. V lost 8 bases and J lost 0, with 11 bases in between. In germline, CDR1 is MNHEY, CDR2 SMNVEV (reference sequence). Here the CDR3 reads CASARDSSYEQYF. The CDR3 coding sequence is TGTGCCAGCGCCCGTGACAGCTCCTACGAGCAGTACTTC.

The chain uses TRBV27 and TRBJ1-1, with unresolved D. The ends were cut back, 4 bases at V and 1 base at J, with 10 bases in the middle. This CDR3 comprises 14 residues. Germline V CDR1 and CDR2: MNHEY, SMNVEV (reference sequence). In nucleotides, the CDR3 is TGTGCCAGCAGTTCCCTAACCAAGAACACTGAAGCTTTCTTT. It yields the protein CASSSLTKNTEAFF.

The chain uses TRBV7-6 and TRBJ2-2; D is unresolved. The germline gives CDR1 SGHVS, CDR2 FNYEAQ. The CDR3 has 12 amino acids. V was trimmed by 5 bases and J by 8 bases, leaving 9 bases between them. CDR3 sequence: CASSPVPGELFF. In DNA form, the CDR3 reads TGTGCCAGCAGCCCGGTCCCGGGGGAGCTGTTTTTT.

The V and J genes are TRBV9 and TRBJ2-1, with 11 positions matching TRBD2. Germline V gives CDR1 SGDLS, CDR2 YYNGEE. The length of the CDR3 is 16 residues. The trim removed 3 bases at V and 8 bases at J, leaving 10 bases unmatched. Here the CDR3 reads CASSAKYSGGADEQFF. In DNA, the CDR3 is TGTGCCAGCAGCGCTAAATATAGCGGGGGGGCTGATGAGCAGTTCTTC.

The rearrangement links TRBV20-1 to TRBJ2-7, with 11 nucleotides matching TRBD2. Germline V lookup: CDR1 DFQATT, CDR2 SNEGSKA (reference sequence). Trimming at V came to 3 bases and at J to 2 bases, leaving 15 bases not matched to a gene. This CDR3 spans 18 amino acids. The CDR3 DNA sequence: TGCAGTGCTAGCCCACCCTACTCTAGCGGGGGGACGGCCTACGAGCAGTACTTC. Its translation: CSASPPYSSGGTAYEQYF.

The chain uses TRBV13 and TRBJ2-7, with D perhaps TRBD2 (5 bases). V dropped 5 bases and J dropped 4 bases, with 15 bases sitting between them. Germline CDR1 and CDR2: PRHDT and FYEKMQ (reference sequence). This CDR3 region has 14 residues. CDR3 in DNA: TGTGCCAGCAGCCCGCTTGGGAGAGGGTACGAGCAGTACTTC. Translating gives CASSPLGRGYEQYF.

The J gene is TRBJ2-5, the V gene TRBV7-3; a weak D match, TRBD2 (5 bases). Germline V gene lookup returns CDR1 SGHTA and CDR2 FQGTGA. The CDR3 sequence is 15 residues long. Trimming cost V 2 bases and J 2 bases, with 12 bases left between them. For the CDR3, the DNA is TGTGCCAGCAGCTTACTAGCAGACCCTCAAGAGACCCAGTACTTC. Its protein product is CASSLLADPQETQYF.

The CDR3 sequence: CSVEGTEAGTLETQYF. Written as DNA, the CDR3 is TGCAGCGTTGAAGGGACCGAGGCAGGTACCCTTGAGACCCAGTACTTC. The J gene is TRBJ2-5, the V gene TRBV29-1, with D unresolved. CDR1 and CDR2 from the germline V gene are SQVTM and ANQGSEA. This CDR3 has 16 amino acids. Trimming pared 1 base from V and 5 bases from J, leaving 20 bases between.

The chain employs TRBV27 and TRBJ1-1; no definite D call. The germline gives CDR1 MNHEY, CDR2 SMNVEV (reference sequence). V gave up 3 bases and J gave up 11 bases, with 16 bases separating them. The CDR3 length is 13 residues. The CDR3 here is CASSLGQATDAFF. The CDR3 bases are TGTGCCAGCAGTTTGGGTCAGGCGACCGATGCTTTCTTT.

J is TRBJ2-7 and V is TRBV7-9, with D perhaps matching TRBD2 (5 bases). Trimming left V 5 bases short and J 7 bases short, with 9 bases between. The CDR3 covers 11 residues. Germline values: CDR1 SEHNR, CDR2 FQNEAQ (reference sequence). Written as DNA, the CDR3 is TGTGCCAGCAGCCTCCCGGGGGAGCAGTACTTC. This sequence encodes CASSLPGEQYF.

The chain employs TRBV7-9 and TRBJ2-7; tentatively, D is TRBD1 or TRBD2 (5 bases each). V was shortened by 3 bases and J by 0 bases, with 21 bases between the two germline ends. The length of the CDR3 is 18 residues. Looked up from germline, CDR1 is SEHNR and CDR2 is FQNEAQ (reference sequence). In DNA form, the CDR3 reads TGTGCCAGCAGCTTGGAAGGGGACGGCTTCCATCTCTCCTACGAGCAGTACTTC. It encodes CASSLEGDGFHLSYEQYF. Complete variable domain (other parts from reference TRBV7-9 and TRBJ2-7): DTGVSQNPRHKITKRGQNVTFRCDPISEHNRLYWYRQTLGQGPEFLTYFQNEAQLEKSRLLSDRFSAERPKGSFSTLEIQRTEQGDSAMYLCASSLEGDGFHLSYEQYFGPGTRLTVT.

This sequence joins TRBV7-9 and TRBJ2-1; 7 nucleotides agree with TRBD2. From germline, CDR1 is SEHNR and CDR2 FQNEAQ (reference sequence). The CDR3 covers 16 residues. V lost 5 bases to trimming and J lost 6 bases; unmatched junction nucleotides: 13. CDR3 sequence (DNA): TGTGCCAGCAGCACCCGATATGCGGGAGTGGGCAATGAGCAGTTCTTC. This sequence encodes CASSTRYAGVGNEQFF.

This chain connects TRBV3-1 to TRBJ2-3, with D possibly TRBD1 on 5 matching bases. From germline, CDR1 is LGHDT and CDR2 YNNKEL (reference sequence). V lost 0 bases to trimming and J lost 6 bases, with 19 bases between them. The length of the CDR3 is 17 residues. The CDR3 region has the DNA TGTGCCAGCAGCCAAGATCCCCTTGGACATTCTCGGGATACGCAGTATTTT. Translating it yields CASSQDPLGHSRDTQYF.

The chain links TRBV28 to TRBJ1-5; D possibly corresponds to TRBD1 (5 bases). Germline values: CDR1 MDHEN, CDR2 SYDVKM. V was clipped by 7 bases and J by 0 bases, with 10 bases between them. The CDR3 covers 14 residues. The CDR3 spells CASIGGYSNQPQHF. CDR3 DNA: TGTGCCAGCATTGGGGGGTATAGCAATCAGCCCCAGCATTTT.

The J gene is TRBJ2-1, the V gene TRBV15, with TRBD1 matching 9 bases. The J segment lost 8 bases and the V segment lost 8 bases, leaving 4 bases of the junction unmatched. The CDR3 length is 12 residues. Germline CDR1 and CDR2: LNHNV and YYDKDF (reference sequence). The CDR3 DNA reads TGTGCCACCTTGACAGGGGGGCATGAGCAGTTCTTC. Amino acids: CATLTGGHEQFF.

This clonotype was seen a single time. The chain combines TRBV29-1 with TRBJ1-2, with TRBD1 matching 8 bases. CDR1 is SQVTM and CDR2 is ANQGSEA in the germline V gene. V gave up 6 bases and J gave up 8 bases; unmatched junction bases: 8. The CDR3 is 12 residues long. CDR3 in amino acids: CSVADRGGGYTF. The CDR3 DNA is TGCAGCGTAGCAGACAGGGGCGGGGGCTACACCTTC.

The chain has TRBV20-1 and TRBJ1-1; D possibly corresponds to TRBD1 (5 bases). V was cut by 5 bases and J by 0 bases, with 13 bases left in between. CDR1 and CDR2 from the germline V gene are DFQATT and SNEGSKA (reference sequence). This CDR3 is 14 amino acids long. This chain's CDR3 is CSARGLLLNTEAFF. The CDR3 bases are TGCAGTGCTCGGGGACTGCTATTGAACACTGAAGCTTTCTTT.

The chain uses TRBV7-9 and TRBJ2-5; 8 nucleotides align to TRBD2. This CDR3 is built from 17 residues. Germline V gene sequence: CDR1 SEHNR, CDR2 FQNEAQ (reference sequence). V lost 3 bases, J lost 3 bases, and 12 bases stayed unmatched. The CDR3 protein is CASSLADGGAMEETQYF. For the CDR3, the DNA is TGTGCCAGCAGCTTGGCCGACGGGGGGGCGATGGAAGAGACCCAGTACTTC.

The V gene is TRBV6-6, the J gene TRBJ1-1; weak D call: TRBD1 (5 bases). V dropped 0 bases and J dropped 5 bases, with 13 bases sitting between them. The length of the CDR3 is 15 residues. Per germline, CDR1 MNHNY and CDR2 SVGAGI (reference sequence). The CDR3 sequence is CASSYSDSGWTEAFF. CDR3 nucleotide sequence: TGTGCCAGCAGTTACTCCGACAGTGGATGGACTGAAGCTTTCTTT.

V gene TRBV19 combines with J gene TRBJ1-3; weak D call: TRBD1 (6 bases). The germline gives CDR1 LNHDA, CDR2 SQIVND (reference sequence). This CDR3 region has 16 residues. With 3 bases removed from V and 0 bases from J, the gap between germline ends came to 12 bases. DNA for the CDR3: TGTGCCAGTAGTATTTTCGCAGGGGCCTCTGGAAACACCATATATTTT. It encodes CASSIFAGASGNTIYF.

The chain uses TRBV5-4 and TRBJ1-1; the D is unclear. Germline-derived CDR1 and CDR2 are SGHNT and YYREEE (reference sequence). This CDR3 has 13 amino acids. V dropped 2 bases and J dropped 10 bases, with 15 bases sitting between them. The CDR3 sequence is CASSFYLGFGAFF. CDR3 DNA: TGTGCCAGCAGCTTTTATCTGGGGTTTGGAGCTTTCTTT.

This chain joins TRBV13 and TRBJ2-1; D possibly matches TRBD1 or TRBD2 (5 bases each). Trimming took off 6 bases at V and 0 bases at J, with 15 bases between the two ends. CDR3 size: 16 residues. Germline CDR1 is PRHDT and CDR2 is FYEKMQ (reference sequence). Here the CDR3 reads CASRSRGASSYNEQFF. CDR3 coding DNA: TGTGCCAGCAGGAGTAGGGGAGCGAGCTCCTACAATGAGCAGTTCTTC. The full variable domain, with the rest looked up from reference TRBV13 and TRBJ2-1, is AAGVIQSPRHLIKEKRETATLKCYPIPRHDTVYWYQQGPGQDPQFLISFYEKMQSDKGSIPDRFSAQQFSDYHSELNMSSLELGDSALYFCASRSRGASSYNEQFFGPGTRLTVL.

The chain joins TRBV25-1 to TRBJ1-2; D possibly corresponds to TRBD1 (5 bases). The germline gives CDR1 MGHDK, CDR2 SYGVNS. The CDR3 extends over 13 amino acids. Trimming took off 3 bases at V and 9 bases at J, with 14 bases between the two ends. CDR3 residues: CASSEETWDRYTF. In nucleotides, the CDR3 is TGTGCCAGCAGTGAGGAGACGTGGGACCGCTACACCTTC.

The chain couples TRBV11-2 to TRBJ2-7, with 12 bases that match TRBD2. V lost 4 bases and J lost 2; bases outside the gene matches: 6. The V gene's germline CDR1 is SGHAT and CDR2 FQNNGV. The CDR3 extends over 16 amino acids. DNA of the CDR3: TGTGCCAGCAGCTCGACTAGCGGGGGTCTCACCTACGAGCAGTACTTC. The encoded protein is CASSSTSGGLTYEQYF.